The text below deals with one TCR beta chain. Its antigen remains unidentified. With autoimmune disease history or systemic immunosuppression, patients were excluded. Germline CDR1 is SGHRS and CDR2 is YFSETQ. There are 15 residues in the CDR3. V was shortened by 4 bases and J by 0 bases, with 13 bases between the two germline ends. The sample belongs to a study of OX40 agonist ivuxolimab in advanced cancers. The study, taken as a whole, reports: CD4+ T cells averaged fewer expanded clones than CD8+ T cells.

Here immunoSEQ multiplex PCR was the method, and the copy in TCRdb shows in-frame clones only, minus some. The table lists roughly 80,000 clones, about 86% of them singletons. This TCR was recovered from an adult with an advanced solid tumor such as melanoma, head and neck, liver or kidney cancer. The material sequenced was CD4+ or CD8+ T cells sorted from blood, taken in a trial of the OX40 agonist ivuxolimab. The chain recombines TRBV5-1 with TRBJ1-1; D is unresolved. CDR3 amino acids: CASSPGVEMNTEAFF. CDR3 coding DNA: TGCGCCAGCAGCCCCGGGGTAGAGATGAACACTGAAGCTTTCTTT.